This T cell receptor (beta chain) was captured by sequencing in a study of OX40 agonist ivuxolimab in advanced cancers. Study context: A mean age of roughly 62 years, range about 20 to 85, was recorded, and 70% to 85% were male. Earlier anti-PD-1, anti-PD-L1 or anti-CTLA-4 therapy was permitted; 40% had received some.

Using immunoSEQ multiplex PCR, the repertoire was profiled, and TCRdb retains in-frame clones only, with some absent. The data hold 70,000 or so clones, with about nine tenths observed a single time. As for this clone: Its antigen is undetermined.

Germline V gives CDR1 SGHNT, CDR2 YYREEE (reference sequence). The CDR3 consists of 15 residues. Losses at the gene ends were 3 bases for V and 3 bases for J; bases not matched to a gene: 4. Study conclusions and caveats: Among patients with partial responses at 0.1-3.0 mg/kg, clonal expansion was among the lowest. Certain nonresponding patients likewise had low normalized T-cell clonal expansion.

The clonotype originates from an adult with an advanced solid tumor such as melanoma, head and neck, liver or kidney cancer. The source material was CD4+ or CD8+ T cells sorted from blood, sampled in a trial of the OX40 agonist ivuxolimab. This rearrangement joins TRBV5-4 to TRBJ2-2; 8 bases align to TRBD1. The CDR3 region is CASSWGQEYTGELFF. For the CDR3, the DNA is TGTGCCAGCAGCTGGGGACAGGAGTACACCGGGGAGCTGTTTTTT.